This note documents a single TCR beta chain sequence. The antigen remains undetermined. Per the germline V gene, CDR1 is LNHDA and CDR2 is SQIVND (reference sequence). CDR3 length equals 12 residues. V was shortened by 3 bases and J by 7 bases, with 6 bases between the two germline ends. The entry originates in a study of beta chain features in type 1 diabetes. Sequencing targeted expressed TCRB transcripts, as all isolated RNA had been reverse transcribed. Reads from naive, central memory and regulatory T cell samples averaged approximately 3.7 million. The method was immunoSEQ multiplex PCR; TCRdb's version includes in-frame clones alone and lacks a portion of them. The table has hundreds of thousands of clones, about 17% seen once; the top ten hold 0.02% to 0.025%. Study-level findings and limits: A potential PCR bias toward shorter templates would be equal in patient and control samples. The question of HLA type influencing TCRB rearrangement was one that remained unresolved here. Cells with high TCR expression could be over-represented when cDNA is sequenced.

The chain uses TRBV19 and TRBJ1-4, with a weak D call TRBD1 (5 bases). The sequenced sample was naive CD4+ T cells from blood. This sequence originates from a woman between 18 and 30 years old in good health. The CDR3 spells CASSIGGEKLFF. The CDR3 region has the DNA TGTGCCAGTAGTATTGGGGGTGAAAAACTGTTTTTT.